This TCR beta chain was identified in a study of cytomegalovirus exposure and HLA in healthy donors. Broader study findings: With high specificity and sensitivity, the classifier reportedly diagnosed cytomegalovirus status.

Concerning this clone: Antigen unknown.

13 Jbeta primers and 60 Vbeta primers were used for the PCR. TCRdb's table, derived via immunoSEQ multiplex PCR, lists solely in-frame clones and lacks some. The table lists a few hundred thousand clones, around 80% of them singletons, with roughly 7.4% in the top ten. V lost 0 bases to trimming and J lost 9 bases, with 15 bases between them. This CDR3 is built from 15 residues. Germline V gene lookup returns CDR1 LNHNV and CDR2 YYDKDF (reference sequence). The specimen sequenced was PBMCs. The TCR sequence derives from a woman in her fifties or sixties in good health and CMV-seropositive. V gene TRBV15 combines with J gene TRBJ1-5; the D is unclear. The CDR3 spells CATSRDYGIGRPQHF. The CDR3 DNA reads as TGTGCCACCAGCAGAGATTATGGGATCGGGAGGCCCCAGCATTTT. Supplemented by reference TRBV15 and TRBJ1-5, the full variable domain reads DAMVIQNPRYQVTQFGKPVTLSCSQTLNHNVMYWYQQKSSQAPKLLFHYYDKDFNNEADTPDNFQSRRPNTSFCFLDIRSPGLGDTAMYLCATSRDYGIGRPQHFGDGTRLSIL.